A single sample gave rise to the 9 T cell receptor beta chains below, sequenced in a study of cytomegalovirus exposure and HLA in healthy donors. 13 Jbeta primers and 60 Vbeta primers were used for the PCR. Sequencing was performed with immunoSEQ multiplex PCR; in TCRdb, only in-frame clones are kept and a portion is missing. The table shows 140,000 to 150,000 clones, with around 80% occurring only once. Sequenced: PBMCs. The receptors derive from a man aged 35-49 years in good health and CMV-seronegative.

The J gene is TRBJ2-7, the V gene TRBV5-1; 7 bases map to TRBD1. V was pared by 4 bases and J by 1 base, with 5 bases of the junction left unmatched. The germline CDR1 and CDR2 sequences are SGHRS and YFSETQ. The CDR3 loop spans 14 amino acids. The CDR3 loop reads CASSASGQSYEQYF. The CDR3, as DNA: TGCGCCAGCAGCGCCTCGGGACAGTCCTACGAGCAGTACTTC. The whole variable domain, remainder taken from reference TRBV5-1 and TRBJ2-7, is KAGVTQTPRYLIKTRGQQVTLSCSPISGHRSVSWYQQTPGQGLQFLFEYFSETQRNKGNFPGRFSGRQFSNSRSEMNVSTLELGDSALYLCASSASGQSYEQYFGPGTRLTVT.

This chain joins TRBV7-9 and TRBJ2-7; D perhaps matches TRBD2 (5 bases). Germline CDR1 reads SEHNR; CDR2 reads FQNEAQ (reference sequence). The CDR3 is made up of 13 amino acids. The V end was cut by 4 bases, the J end by 4 bases, with 11 bases between. The CDR3 DNA follows: TGTGCCAGCAGCTCACCGGCGGGTTACGAGCAGTACTTC. Amino acid sequence: CASSSPAGYEQYF.

The chain uses TRBV7-6 and TRBJ1-5, with D unresolved. This CDR3 contains 13 residues. V was shortened by 5 bases and J by 0 bases, with 5 bases between the two germline ends. Germline CDR1 SGHVS, CDR2 FNYEAQ. The CDR3 nucleotides read TGTGCCAGCAGCCAGATTAGCAATCAGCCCCAGCATTTT. It yields the protein CASSQISNQPQHF.

The V call is TRBV15, the J call TRBJ1-6, with 7 bases lining up with TRBD1. The CDR3 is 15 residues long. Germline CDR1 reads LNHNV; CDR2 reads YYDKDF (reference sequence). V dropped 0 bases and J dropped 11; count of bases not matched to a gene: 7. CDR3 sequence (DNA): TGTGCCACCAGCAGAGATAACCAGGGGGGACCACCCCTCCACTTT. Translating it yields CATSRDNQGGPPLHF.

The rearrangement joins TRBV5-6 to TRBJ1-1, with D possibly being TRBD1 (5 bases). Germline V gene sequence: CDR1 SGHDT, CDR2 YYEEEE. The ends were cut back, 2 bases at V and 2 bases at J, with 7 bases in the middle. The CDR3 extends over 13 amino acids. The CDR3 loop is CASSFQGNTEAFF. The CDR3 coding sequence is TGTGCCAGCAGCTTCCAGGGCAACACTGAAGCTTTCTTT.

The chain carries TRBV9 and TRBJ2-3; TRBD2 agrees at 9 bases. CDR1 is SGDLS, CDR2 YYNGEE, per germline. The CDR3 consists of 16 residues. V trimming: 0 bases; J trimming: 1 base; junction bases outside the gene matches: 3. The CDR3 bases are TGTGCCAGCAGCGTAGCCGGCGGGGGGGGCACAGATACGCAGTATTTT. Translated, it gives CASSVAGGGGTDTQYF. Drawing the rest from reference TRBV9 and TRBJ2-3, the complete variable domain is DSGVTQTPKHLITATGQRVTLRCSPRSGDLSVYWYQQSLDQGLQFLIQYYNGEERAKGNILERFSAQQFPDLHSELNLSSLELGDSALYFCASSVAGGGGTDTQYFGPGTRLTVL.

This sequence joins TRBV5-1 and TRBJ2-1; D call uncertain. CDR1 is SGHRS and CDR2 is YFSETQ in the germline V gene. The germline V and J ends were trimmed by 4 bases and 9 bases, with 11 bases remaining between them. This CDR3 is built from 12 residues. Here the CDR3 DNA reads TGCGCCAGCAGCATCAGTGGTCCTGAGCAGTTCTTC. This sequence encodes CASSISGPEQFF.

CDR3 loop: CASSLGQGRTGELFF. Here the CDR3 DNA reads TGTGCCAGCAGTCTGGGACAGGGGAGGACCGGGGAGCTGTTTTTT. The chain employs TRBV6-5 and TRBJ2-2; 10 bases are shared with TRBD1. Germline V gene lookup returns CDR1 MNHEY and CDR2 SVGAGI. With V trimmed by 5 bases and J by 5 bases, 5 bases remained unmatched. The CDR3 sequence is 15 residues long.

The V call is TRBV5-6, the J call TRBJ1-2; 9 bases line up with TRBD1. Germline lookup yields CDR1 SGHDT and CDR2 YYEEEE. The junction had 8 bases not matched to a gene; V was cut back by 3 bases and J by 8 bases. CDR3 length: 14 residues. CDR3 nucleotide sequence: TGTGCCAGCAGCTCCGGACAGGGGACGTTCGGCTACACCTTC. This codes for CASSSGQGTFGYTF.